These 31 T cell receptor beta chains came from one sample sequenced in a study of blood T cell repertoires in COVID-19. Method: immunoSEQ multiplex PCR; TCRdb's copy keeps in-frame clones and lacks some. The data show 300,000 to 450,000 clones, 80% to 90% seen once. Material: PBMCs or T cells enriched from blood (not recorded which). The receptors here all came from a young man who had recovered from COVID-19.

The chain carries TRBV7-9 and TRBJ2-7, with D possibly being TRBD2 (6 bases). Germline values: CDR1 SEHNR, CDR2 FQNEAQ (reference sequence). The length of the CDR3 is 17 residues. Trimming pared 5 bases from V and 0 bases from J, leaving 20 bases between. The CDR3 loop is CASSQRGGGISSYEQYF. CDR3 coding DNA: TGTGCCAGCAGCCAAAGGGGTGGCGGGATAAGCTCCTACGAGCAGTACTTC.

This rearrangement joins TRBV12-3 or TRBV12-4 to TRBJ1-2; D may be TRBD1 (5 bases). The ends were cut back, 1 base at V and 6 bases at J, with 9 bases in the middle. CDR3 length equals 13 residues. The CDR3 nucleotides are TGTGCCAGCAGTTTAGTGGGGCTCGATGGCTACACCTTC. Protein sequence: CASSLVGLDGYTF.

This clone was counted once. This sequence joins TRBV6-1 and TRBJ2-1; 12 nucleotides line up with TRBD2. The V gene end was trimmed by 4 bases and the J gene end by 8 bases; junction bases not matched to a gene: 9. CDR1 is MNHNS, CDR2 SASEGT, per germline. The CDR3 consists of 16 residues. CDR3 region: CASSGQLAGGGDEQFF. The CDR3 nucleotides read TGTGCCAGCAGTGGCCAACTAGCGGGGGGCGGCGATGAGCAGTTCTTC.

The chain links TRBV6-5 to TRBJ2-5, with a weak D call TRBD1 (6 bases). Germline V gives CDR1 MNHEY, CDR2 SVGAGI. V lost 6 bases to trimming and J lost 1 base, with 15 bases between them. CDR3 length: 15 amino acids. CDR3 amino acids: CASSLSPGVQETQYF. The CDR3 region has the DNA TGTGCCAGCAGCCTATCCCCAGGGGTCCAAGAGACCCAGTACTTC.

This clone appeared a single time. The chain is built from TRBV27 and TRBJ1-4; 11 positions agree with TRBD1. Germline CDR1 and CDR2: MNHEY and SMNVEV (reference sequence). This CDR3 has 14 residues. Trimming removed 6 bases from V and 5 bases from J; junction bases left unmatched: 2. CDR3 protein: CASRRTGGNEKLFF. CDR3 coding DNA: TGTGCCAGCAGAAGGACAGGGGGCAATGAAAAACTGTTTTTT.

The chain employs TRBV4-3 and TRBJ1-2, with 8 positions matching TRBD1. CDR3 size: 13 residues. V trimming: 4 bases; J trimming: 8 bases; junction bases outside the gene matches: 6. CDR1 and CDR2 from the germline V gene are LGHNA and YSLEER. CDR3 DNA sequence: TGCGCCAGCAGCCCCTGGACAGGGAGCGGCTACACCTTC. Its translation is CASSPWTGSGYTF.

This clone was observed a single time. The chain carries TRBV15 and TRBJ2-3; 10 bases align to TRBD2. The CDR3 covers 15 residues. Germline trimming cut 6 bases from V and 0 bases from J; bases unmatched to any gene: 3. In germline, CDR1 is LNHNV, CDR2 YYDKDF (reference sequence). The CDR3 loop reads CATSLAGGSTDTQYF. The CDR3 coding sequence is TGTGCCACCAGTTTAGCGGGGGGAAGCACAGATACGCAGTATTTT.

This clone appeared once. The chain employs TRBV30 and TRBJ2-7, with 9 bases fitting TRBD1. In germline, CDR1 is GTSNPN, CDR2 SVGIG (reference sequence). V shed 6 bases and J 3 bases; nucleotides not matched to a gene: 6. The length of the CDR3 is 13 residues. The CDR3 is CACTDRGNYEQYF. The CDR3 DNA reads TGTGCCTGTACGGACAGGGGAAACTACGAGCAGTACTTC. The whole variable domain, remainder taken from reference TRBV30 and TRBJ2-7, is SQTIHQWPATLVQPVGSPLSLECTVEGTSNPNLYWYRQAAGRGLQLLFYSVGIGQISSEVPQNLSASRPQDRQFILSSKKLLLSDSGFYLCACTDRGNYEQYFGPGTRLTVT.

V is TRBV3-1 (or the pseudogene TRBV3-2) and J is TRBJ2-7; D is unresolved. This CDR3 contains 15 residues. The V gene lost 0 bases and the J gene lost 1 base, with 10 bases spanning the gap. From germline, CDR1 is LGHDT and CDR2 YNNKEL (reference sequence). The CDR3 DNA follows: TGTGCCAGCAGCCAAGAACTTCATGCATCCTACGAGCAGTACTTC. Amino acids: CASSQELHASYEQYF.

The chain uses TRBV19 and TRBJ2-7, with 7 bases identical to TRBD1. The trim removed 6 bases at V and 3 bases at J, leaving 8 bases unmatched. CDR3 length: 14 amino acids. Per germline, CDR1 LNHDA and CDR2 SQIVND (reference sequence). CDR3 DNA sequence: TGTGCCAGTAGCCCGGGGACAGCCTACTACGAGCAGTACTTC. Protein: CASSPGTAYYEQYF. Complete variable domain (other parts from reference TRBV19 and TRBJ2-7): DGGITQSPKYLFRKEGQNVTLSCEQNLNHDAMYWYRQDPGQGLRLIYYSQIVNDFQKGDIAEGYSVSREKKESFPLTVTSAQKNPTAFYLCASSPGTAYYEQYFGPGTRLTVT.

The genes are TRBV11-2 and TRBJ2-5; D not resolved. V was pared by 0 bases and J by 5 bases, with 7 bases between. The length of the CDR3 is 13 residues. Germline assignment: CDR1 SGHAT and CDR2 FQNNGV. The CDR3 nucleotides are TGTGCCAGCAGCTTAGATCGGTTGGAGACCCAGTACTTC. Its translation: CASSLDRLETQYF.

The chain employs TRBV6-2 or TRBV6-3 and TRBJ1-5; D uncertain. CDR1 is MNHEY and CDR2 is SVGEGT in the germline V gene. The length of the CDR3 is 16 residues. With 2 bases removed from V and 2 bases from J, the gap between germline ends came to 13 bases. CDR3 sequence: CASSYPGHGGNQPQHF. The CDR3 DNA sequence: TGTGCCAGCAGTTACCCGGGTCATGGAGGCAATCAGCCCCAGCATTTT.

In this sample, this clone turned up a few times. The genes are TRBV7-9 and TRBJ1-2; perhaps TRBD1 as D (5 bases). The CDR3 runs 12 residues. The V and J ends lost 6 bases and 11 bases respectively, with 16 bases between them. CDR1 is SEHNR, CDR2 FQNEAQ, per germline (reference sequence). CDR3 bases: TGTGCCAGCAGTCAAAGGGGCGTCCGATACACCTTC. Encoded protein: CASSQRGVRYTF.

The chain joins TRBV10-3 to TRBJ2-1; D possibly corresponds to TRBD1 (6 bases). CDR3 length equals 15 residues. Per the germline V gene, CDR1 is ENHRY and CDR2 is SYGVKD. V was trimmed by 2 bases and J by 5 bases, leaving 13 bases between them. CDR3 sequence: CAISERQGRNNEQFF. CDR3 in DNA: TGTGCCATCAGTGAGAGGCAGGGGAGAAACAATGAGCAGTTCTTC.

The CDR3 here is CASSESQGSSEAFF. The CDR3 nucleotides read TGTGCCAGCTCAGAATCACAGGGATCCTCTGAAGCTTTCTTT. This chain joins TRBV18 and TRBJ1-1, with D perhaps matching TRBD1 (6 bases). This CDR3 region has 14 residues. V was clipped by 5 bases and J by 6 bases, with 16 bases between them. Germline V gene data show CDR1 as KGHSH and CDR2 as LQKENI.

The chain couples TRBV6-1 to TRBJ1-3; the D is unclear. Germline V gene data show CDR1 as MNHNS and CDR2 as SASEGT. The CDR3 has 15 amino acids. V was shortened by 1 base and J by 7 bases, with 14 bases between the two germline ends. For the CDR3, the DNA is TGTGCCAGCAGTGAAGTCCGGGCGGGGAGGAACACCATATATTTT. This encodes CASSEVRAGRNTIYF.

This clone was counted only a few times. The rearrangement uses TRBV15 and TRBJ1-6, with D perhaps TRBD1 (5 bases). V dropped 3 bases and J dropped 7 bases, with 10 bases sitting between them. Germline V gene data show CDR1 as LNHNV and CDR2 as YYDKDF (reference sequence). This CDR3 has 14 residues. As DNA, the CDR3 is TGTGCCACCAGCAGGACAGTCGGGAATTCACCCCTCCACTTT. It codes for CATSRTVGNSPLHF.

V usage is TRBV3-1 (or the pseudogene TRBV3-2) and J usage is TRBJ1-2; the D gene is possibly TRBD1 (6 bases). Deletions cut 3 bases from V and 1 base from J, with 6 bases between. Looked up from germline, CDR1 is LGHDT and CDR2 is YNNKEL (reference sequence). The CDR3 extends over 13 amino acids. CDR3 sequence: CASSQDSNYGYTF. The CDR3 nucleotides are TGTGCCAGCAGCCAGGACAGTAACTATGGCTACACCTTC.

In DNA form, the CDR3 reads TGTGCCAGCAGCGAGGGGGTGACGGGTGAAGCTTTCTTT. Its protein is CASSEGVTGEAFF. V is TRBV9 and J is TRBJ1-1, with a possible D match to TRBD1 (6 bases). The CDR3 is 13 residues long. The V gene lost 3 bases and the J gene lost 7 bases, with 13 bases spanning the gap. From germline, CDR1 is SGDLS and CDR2 YYNGEE.

This rearrangement joins TRBV6-6 to TRBJ1-2; D remains unclear. The CDR3 is made up of 14 amino acids. Trimming took off 4 bases at V and 3 bases at J, with 12 bases between the two ends. The V gene's germline CDR1 is MNHNY and CDR2 SVGAGI (reference sequence). The DNA of the CDR3 is TGTGCCAGCAGTTGGCGGGAGAGTTACTATGGCTACACCTTC. Protein: CASSWRESYYGYTF.

This clone was detected once. The chain carries TRBV2 and TRBJ1-1, with TRBD1 matching 10 bases. Trimming at V came to 4 bases and at J to 4 bases, leaving 3 bases not matched to a gene. CDR1 is SNHLY, CDR2 FYNNEI, per germline. The CDR3 is 14 amino acids. The CDR3 reads CASSVRTGGTEAFF. CDR3 nucleotide sequence: TGTGCCAGCAGTGTCCGGACAGGGGGCACTGAAGCTTTCTTT.

The chain employs TRBV27 and TRBJ1-1; TRBD1 might be the D (6 bases). Germline CDR1 and CDR2: MNHEY and SMNVEV (reference sequence). Trimming took 2 bases from V and 0 from J, leaving 7 bases between them. CDR3 size: 14 residues. In DNA, the CDR3 is TGTGCCAGCAGTTTAGGGGACATGAACACTGAAGCTTTCTTT. Protein: CASSLGDMNTEAFF.

The chain employs TRBV19 and TRBJ1-2; TRBD1 is a possible D gene (5 bases). The germline V gene encodes CDR1 LNHDA and CDR2 SQIVND (reference sequence). This CDR3 spans 13 amino acids. The ends were cut back, 5 bases at V and 4 bases at J, with 11 bases in the middle. CDR3 sequence reads: CASSPRGTYGYTF. The CDR3 nucleotides read TGTGCCAGTAGTCCACGGGGGACCTATGGCTACACCTTC.

The rearrangement links TRBV4-2 to TRBJ2-1, with 10 bases aligning to TRBD2. The junction had 5 bases not matched to a gene; V was cut back by 2 bases and J by 7 bases. Germline V gene sequence: CDR1 LGHNA, CDR2 YNFKEQ. The CDR3 has 15 residues. Written as DNA, the CDR3 is TGTGCCAGCAGCCAACTAGCGGGAGAAAAGAATGAGCAGTTCTTC. It yields the protein CASSQLAGEKNEQFF.

The chain employs TRBV28 and TRBJ1-6; TRBD1 aligns across 9 bases. The CDR3 totals 19 residues. Trimming removed 2 bases from V and 10 bases from J; junction bases left unmatched: 18. From germline, CDR1 is MDHEN and CDR2 SYDVKM. CDR3 region: CASSLPGQGLSSLGSPLHF. CDR3 DNA: TGTGCCAGCAGTTTACCGGGACAGGGTTTGTCATCCTTGGGGTCACCCCTCCACTTT.

The chain joins TRBV18 to TRBJ1-1; no clear D gene. CDR3 size: 15 residues. Germline CDR1 and CDR2: KGHSH and LQKENI. Between the trimmed V and J ends, which lost 6 bases and 1 base, there was a span of 15 bases. The CDR3 DNA reads as TGTGCCAGCTCTCATGACATGCCCAAGAACACTGAAGCTTTCTTT. Protein: CASSHDMPKNTEAFF.

This chain links TRBV27 with TRBJ1-2, with TRBD1 identical over 7 bases. This CDR3 contains 14 residues. The germline gives CDR1 MNHEY, CDR2 SMNVEV (reference sequence). V trimming: 6 bases; J trimming: 0 bases; junction bases outside the gene matches: 4. The CDR3 nucleotides read TGTGCCAGCAGAACCGGGACAGCTAACTATGGCTACACCTTC. This encodes CASRTGTANYGYTF.

The CDR3 loop reads CASSYVGTGVRNQPQHF. CDR3 in DNA: TGTGCCAGCAGTTACGTTGGGACAGGGGTGCGCAATCAGCCCCAGCATTTT. J is TRBJ1-5 and V is TRBV6-2 or TRBV6-3; 10 bases are a match to TRBD1. The CDR3 totals 17 residues. V lost 2 bases and J lost 2; bases outside the gene matches: 6. CDR1 and CDR2 (germline): MNHEY, SVGEGT.

This clone was detected only once. This sequence joins TRBV5-8 and TRBJ1-2; 7 bases align to TRBD1. Germline V gives CDR1 SGHTS, CDR2 YDEGEE. J gave up 4 bases and V 3 bases, and 9 bases lay outside the gene matches. CDR3 length equals 15 residues. In nucleotides, the CDR3 is TGTGCCAGCAGCTCCCGGACAGGATACTCCTATGGCTACACCTTC. It codes for CASSSRTGYSYGYTF.

The J gene is TRBJ1-2, the V gene TRBV12-5; TRBD1 might be the D (5 bases). The V gene's germline CDR1 is LGHNT and CDR2 FRNRAP. The CDR3 contains 16 residues. Between the trimmed V and J ends, which lost 0 bases and 2 bases, there was a span of 13 bases. CDR3 region: CASGLVIGQANYGYTF. DNA of the CDR3: TGTGCTAGTGGTTTGGTAATAGGACAAGCCAACTATGGCTACACCTTC.

The chain is built from TRBV28 and TRBJ1-6, with D hard to call. Trimming took off 8 bases at V and 7 bases at J, with 12 bases between the two ends. This CDR3 contains 13 residues. Germline assignment: CDR1 MDHEN and CDR2 SYDVKM. This CDR3 reads CASLPGRNSPLHF. For the CDR3, the DNA is TGTGCCAGCCTCCCGGGTCGGAATTCACCCCTCCACTTT.